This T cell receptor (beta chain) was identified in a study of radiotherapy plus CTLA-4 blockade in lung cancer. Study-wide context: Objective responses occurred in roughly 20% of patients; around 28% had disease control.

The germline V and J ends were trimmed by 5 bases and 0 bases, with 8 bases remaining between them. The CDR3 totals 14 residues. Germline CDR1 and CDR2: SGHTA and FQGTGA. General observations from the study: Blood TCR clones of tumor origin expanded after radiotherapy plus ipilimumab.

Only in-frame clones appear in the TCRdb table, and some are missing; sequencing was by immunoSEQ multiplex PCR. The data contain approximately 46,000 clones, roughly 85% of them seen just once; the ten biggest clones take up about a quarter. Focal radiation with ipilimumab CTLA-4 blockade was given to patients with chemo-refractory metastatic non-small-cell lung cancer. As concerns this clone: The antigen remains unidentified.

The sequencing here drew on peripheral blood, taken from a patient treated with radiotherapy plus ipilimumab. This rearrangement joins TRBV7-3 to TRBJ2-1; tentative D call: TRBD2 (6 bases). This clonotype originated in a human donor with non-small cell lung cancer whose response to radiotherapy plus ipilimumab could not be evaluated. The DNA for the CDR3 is TGTGCCAGCAGCACGGGGGACTCCTACAATGAGCAGTTCTTC. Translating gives CASSTGDSYNEQFF. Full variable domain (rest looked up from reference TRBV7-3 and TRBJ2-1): GAGVSQTPSNKVTEKGKYVELRCDPISGHTALYWYRQSLGQGPEFLIYFQGTGAADDSGLPNDRFFAVRPEGSVSTLKIQRTERGDSAVYLCASSTGDSYNEQFFGPGTRLTVL.